This entry is about one T cell receptor beta chain. As yet, its antigen is unknown. This entry belongs to a study of cytomegalovirus exposure and HLA in healthy donors. In germline, CDR1 is MGHDK, CDR2 SYGVNS. The length of the CDR3 is 15 residues. Trimming at V came to 7 bases and at J to 5 bases, leaving 12 bases not matched to a gene. Study-level findings and limits: Sequencing likely generated an artifact that appeared as a cluster of highly shared sequence variants.

A multiplex PCR was run with 60 Vbeta primers and 13 Jbeta primers. Some clones are missing from TCRdb's copy, which holds only in-frame ones; the method was immunoSEQ multiplex PCR. This sample carries about 190,000 clones, about four fifths of them seen once, and the ten largest clones take about 2.4%. V gene TRBV25-1 combines with J gene TRBJ2-5, with TRBD2 identical over 8 bases. Sequenced input: PBMCs. The TCR sequence derives from a woman aged 45-60 years in good health and CMV-seropositive. The CDR3 region is CASKTSGTLGETQYF. CDR3 nucleotide sequence: TGTGCCAGCAAAACTAGCGGAACCTTAGGGGAGACCCAGTACTTC.